This T cell receptor beta chain was found in a study of tumor-infiltrating lymphocytes in primary liver carcinoma. Whole-study context: Stage T1-T3 N0M0 tumors spanned about 4 to 11 cm. Productive TCRbeta read yields ran from roughly 3.9 to 6.8 million per sample and were similar between tissues. Findings and caveats of the study: Blood trailed tumors significantly in top-250-clone fraction (p = 0.039).

CDR3 length: 14 amino acids. Germline V gene data show CDR1 as SGHAT and CDR2 as FQNNGV. With respect to this clonotype: The antigen remains unidentified. One junction end disagrees with the germline gene, perhaps due to a read error.

The researchers produced TCR beta cDNA from roughly 550 ng total RNA with a constant-region primer. Three nested multiplex PCR rounds of slightly modified ARM-PCR generated TCR beta libraries. Both of the initial two PCR rounds ran for about 9 cycles and employed TRBV1-TRBV30 forward primers alongside a C-beta reverse primer. Via MiXCR, TCRdb re-called the multiplex PCR reads, giving one row per CDR3 protein. There are 200,000 or so distinct CDR3 sequences in the sample; almost 65% occur only once, and approximately 7% lies in the top ten. It was unsorted whole blood that yielded blood RNA, and germline DNA was also extracted.

This sequence joins TRBV11-2 and TRBJ1-5; tentatively, D is TRBD1 (6 bases). This receptor was taken from a woman aged 55-70 years with primary liver carcinoma and hepatitis B virus infection. Sequencing was done on a sample of peripheral blood. The CDR3 here is CASSPTGGYQPRHF. Here the CDR3 DNA reads TGTGCCAGCAGCCCGACGGGGGGCTATCAGCCCCGGCATTTT.